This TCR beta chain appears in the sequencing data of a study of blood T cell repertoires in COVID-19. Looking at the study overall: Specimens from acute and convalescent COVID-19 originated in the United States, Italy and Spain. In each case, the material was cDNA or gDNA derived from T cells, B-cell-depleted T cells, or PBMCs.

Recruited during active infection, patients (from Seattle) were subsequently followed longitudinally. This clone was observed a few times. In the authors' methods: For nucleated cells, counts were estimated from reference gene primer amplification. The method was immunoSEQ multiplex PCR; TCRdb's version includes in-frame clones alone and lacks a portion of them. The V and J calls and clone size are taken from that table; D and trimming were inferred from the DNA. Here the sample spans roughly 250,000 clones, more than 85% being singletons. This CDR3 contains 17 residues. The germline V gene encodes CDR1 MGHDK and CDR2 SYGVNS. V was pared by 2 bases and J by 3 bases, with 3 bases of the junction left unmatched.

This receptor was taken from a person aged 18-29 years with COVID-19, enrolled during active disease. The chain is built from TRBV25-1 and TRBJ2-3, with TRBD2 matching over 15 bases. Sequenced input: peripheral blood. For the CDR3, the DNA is TGTGCCAGCAGTGAACCCGGGACTAGCGGGAGGACAGATACGCAGTATTTT. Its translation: CASSEPGTSGRTDTQYF.